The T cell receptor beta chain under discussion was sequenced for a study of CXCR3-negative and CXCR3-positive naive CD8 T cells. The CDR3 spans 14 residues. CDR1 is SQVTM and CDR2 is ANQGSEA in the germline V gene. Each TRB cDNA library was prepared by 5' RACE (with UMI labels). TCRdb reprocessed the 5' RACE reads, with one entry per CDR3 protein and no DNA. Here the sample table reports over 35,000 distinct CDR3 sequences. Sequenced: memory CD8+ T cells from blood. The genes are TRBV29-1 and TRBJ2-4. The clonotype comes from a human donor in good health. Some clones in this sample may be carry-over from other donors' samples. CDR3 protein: CSVRGVGTKNIQYF. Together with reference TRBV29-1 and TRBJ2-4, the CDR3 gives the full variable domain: SAVISQKPSRDICQRGTSLTIQCQVDSQVTMMFWYRQQPGQSLTLIATANQGSEATYESGFVIDKFPISRPNLTFSTLTVSNMSPEDSSIYLCSVRGVGTKNIQYFGAGTRLSVL.